This T cell receptor (beta chain) emerged from a study of OX40 agonist ivuxolimab in advanced cancers. Background for the entire study: The costimulatory receptor OX40 (CD134) was targeted by ivuxolimab, a fully human IgG2 agonistic monoclonal antibody. Intravenous ivuxolimab was administered to patients every 2 weeks at six dose levels: 0.01, 0.1, 0.3, 1.5, 3 and 10 mg/kg. Of the roughly 50 dose-escalation patients, hepatocellular carcinoma was present in 19, melanoma in around 15, renal cell carcinoma in 9 and head and neck cancer in 9. A male proportion of 82.7% and a mean age of roughly 58 years, ranging from roughly 20 to 80, were recorded for the dose-escalation cohort. Prior anti-PD-1, anti-PD-L1 or anti-CTLA-4 therapy was permitted, and 40% of dose-escalation patients had received checkpoint inhibitors. Partial responses occurred in three dose-escalation patients, of whom one had hepatocellular carcinoma and two had cutaneous melanoma. The point of sequencing TCRbeta in the periphery was to test whether ivuxolimab changed TCR sequence diversity and drove clonal T-cell expansion. The paper reports the monotherapy dose-escalation portion (N of about 50 patients) of the phase I ivuxolimab trial.

Points on this clone: Its recognized antigen is unknown. It has no much larger one-base neighbor in the sample; base qualities were not kept.

The study at large found these results: At doses of 0.1 to 3.0 mg/kg, clonal expansion of both CD4+ and CD8+ blood T cells was observed from baseline to week 6. Partial responders in the 0.1-3.0 mg/kg groups had among the lowest normalized peripheral clonal expansion, especially among CD8+ T cells. After ivuxolimab, expanded clones were on average more numerous among CD8+ T cells than among CD4+ T cells. Which antigens the clonally expanded peripheral T cells were specific for was not determined. Low levels of normalized T-cell clonal expansion were also seen in some patients who did not respond.

For sequencing of the TCRbeta CDR3 region, genomic DNA was extracted from the sorted cells. The immunoSEQ Assay was used to sequence the TCRbeta CDR3 regions. What TCRdb holds here is the immuneACCESS table cut down to in-frame rearrangements. Part of the clones is not present; checked against another copy, under half of the missing clones reflect an unresolved V gene, and the others are unexplained. In all, the sample holds fewer than 85,000 clones, and about 85% of those were seen once. Less than 0.65% of the sample comes from the top ten. The trial excluded patients who had a history of autoimmune disease or were on systemic immunosuppression. Peripheral blood for TCR sequencing was collected from all dose cohorts at baseline, on cycle 4 day 1, and on cycle 7 day 1. The samples were taken from a phase I, first-in-human, multicenter, open-label dose-escalation trial of ivuxolimab. Adults with locally advanced or metastatic melanoma, renal cell carcinoma, hepatocellular carcinoma or head and neck squamous cell carcinoma were enrolled in the trial. Before TCR sequencing, CD4+ T cells and CD8+ T cells were sorted from peripheral blood as separate populations.

The CDR3 covers 15 residues, taking in both the cysteine and the phenylalanine. CDR3 DNA is the only sequence kept; it has 45 bases, read in frame from the first base. V and J are truncated by 3 bases and 2 bases respectively, leaving an intervening sequence of 11 bases. The germline V gene gives CDR1 as KGHSH and CDR2 as LQKENI. The TCR comes from an adult with an advanced solid tumor such as melanoma, head and neck, liver or kidney cancer. Here the chain combines TRBV18 and TRBJ2-1; TRBD2 might be the D gene, on 6 matching bases. Material: CD4+ or CD8+ T cells sorted from blood, obtained in a trial of the OX40 agonist ivuxolimab. CDR3 protein: CASSPLPGAYNEQFF. The nucleotide sequence reads TGTGCCAGCTCACCCCTACCGGGGGCCTACAATGAGCAGTTCTTC.